The rows below give T cell receptor beta chains drawn from one sample of a study of blood T cells in healthy people across ages. One entry per CDR3 protein, called by TCRdb with MiXCR from the 5' RACE reads. The sample holds approximately 1.5 million distinct CDR3 sequences, about 32% seen once. The sequenced sample was blood. These TCRs come from a woman younger than 45 in good health. Both conserved end residues are part of each CDR3. The D gene is left open where the match is weak.

V	length	J	D	CDR3
TRBV2	13	TRBJ1-5	NA	CASNADFSQPQHF
TRBV9	15	TRBJ2-5	TRBD1	CASSIGTGRGETQYF
TRBV5-6	15	TRBJ2-1	NA	CASSGDPSSYNEQFF
TRBV3-1	15	TRBJ1-1	NA	CASSQDVGRPAEAFF
TRBV2	14	TRBJ2-4	TRBD1	CASSERGQVSIQYF
TRBV3-1	17	TRBJ2-3	TRBD2	CASSQGRTSGMADTQYF
TRBV7-2	17	TRBJ2-7	TRBD2	CASSSNRLAGGGVEQYF
TRBV5-1	17	TRBJ2-7	NA	CASSRRGQGSVNYEQYF
TRBV14	14	NA	NA	CASSQDTVVDEQYF
TRBV7-9	16	TRBJ1-1	NA	CASSLSDSGMNTEAFF
TRBV20-1	16	TRBJ2-7	TRBD1	CSASGESGTASYEQYF
TRBV7-8	15	TRBJ2-4	TRBD1	CASSLEGQGKDIQYF
TRBV7-8	12	TRBJ2-7	NA	CASRGLTGEQYF
TRBV29-1	13	TRBJ1-1	TRBD1	CSVRGRGRTEAFF
TRBV20-1	16	TRBJ2-2	NA	CSARDVRDKKAGELFF
TRBV21-1	12	TRBJ2-5	NA	CTQNKREETQYF
TRBV30	14	TRBJ2-7	NA	CAWSVRRQAYEQYF
TRBV27	16	TRBJ2-3	NA	CASSPPPGRDTDTQYF
TRBV29-1	11	TRBJ1-1	NA	CSVLIGAEAFF
TRBV13	17	TRBJ2-1	NA	CASSLNPGRPHYNEQFF
TRBV5-1	13	TRBJ1-1	TRBD1	CASSADRAFEAFF
TRBV3-1	15	TRBJ1-2	TRBD1	CASSQGGRGIDGYTF
TRBV27	19	TRBJ2-6	NA	CASKLRRGLGISGANVLTF
TRBV20-1	14	TRBJ1-2	NA	CSARDVGVGYGYTF
TRBV12-3/TRBV12-4	14	TRBJ2-7	NA	CASSPFAGQYEQYF
TRBV4-1	17	TRBJ2-5	NA	CASSQGPVGLNSYGQYF
TRBV27	13	TRBJ1-2	TRBD1	CASSFTGVHGYTF
TRBV20-1	17	TRBJ2-1	TRBD2	CSARASRRGDPYNEQFF
TRBV28	11	TRBJ1-2	NA	CASRSTDSYTF
TRBV12-3/TRBV12-4	16	TRBJ2-6	NA	CASSLQGRSGANVLTF
TRBV5-1	14	TRBJ2-7	NA	CASSLADRSYEQYF
TRBV9	13	NA	NA	CASSEGMVAEQYF
TRBV9	16	TRBJ2-6	NA	CASSVGGTSGANVLTF
TRBV10-3	16	TRBJ2-7	TRBD2	CATAPGLAGGLYEQYF
TRBV20-1	13	TRBJ2-5	TRBD1	CSAVRDRQETQYF
TRBV21-1	15	TRBJ2-3	NA	CASKRRTGHTDTQYF
TRBV6-6	14	TRBJ1-4	TRBD1	CASRRQGGDEKLFF
TRBV27	13	TRBJ2-7	NA	CASSFSQAYEQYF
TRBV27	14	TRBJ1-1	NA	CASSPGDMNTEAFF
TRBV27	13	TRBJ1-2	NA	CASSFSRDYGYTF
TRBV9	15	TRBJ2-7	TRBD2	CASSVSGGGAYEQYF
TRBV5-1	16	TRBJ2-3	TRBD2	CASSPGWTRISDTQYF
TRBV7-6	16	TRBJ2-1	NA	CASSPLLGVSYKEQFF
TRBV20-1	12	TRBJ2-5	NA	CSVLNLGETQYF
TRBV20-1	16	TRBJ2-3	TRBD2	CSAVSGTSGRTDTQYF
TRBV6-4	13	TRBJ1-6	NA	CASSDTGGSPLHF
TRBV24-1	17	TRBJ2-4	NA	CATSDLGTLRRKNIQYF
TRBV21-1	16	TRBJ2-7	NA	CASSKVSSGRPYEQYF
TRBV10-3	14	TRBJ1-2	NA	CAISESSPVLGYNF
TRBV7-9	14	TRBJ2-1	NA	CASSLESPANEQFF
TRBV10-3	12	TRBJ2-7	NA	CAISADAYEQYF
TRBV20-1	12	TRBJ2-1	NA	CSASFGFDEQFF